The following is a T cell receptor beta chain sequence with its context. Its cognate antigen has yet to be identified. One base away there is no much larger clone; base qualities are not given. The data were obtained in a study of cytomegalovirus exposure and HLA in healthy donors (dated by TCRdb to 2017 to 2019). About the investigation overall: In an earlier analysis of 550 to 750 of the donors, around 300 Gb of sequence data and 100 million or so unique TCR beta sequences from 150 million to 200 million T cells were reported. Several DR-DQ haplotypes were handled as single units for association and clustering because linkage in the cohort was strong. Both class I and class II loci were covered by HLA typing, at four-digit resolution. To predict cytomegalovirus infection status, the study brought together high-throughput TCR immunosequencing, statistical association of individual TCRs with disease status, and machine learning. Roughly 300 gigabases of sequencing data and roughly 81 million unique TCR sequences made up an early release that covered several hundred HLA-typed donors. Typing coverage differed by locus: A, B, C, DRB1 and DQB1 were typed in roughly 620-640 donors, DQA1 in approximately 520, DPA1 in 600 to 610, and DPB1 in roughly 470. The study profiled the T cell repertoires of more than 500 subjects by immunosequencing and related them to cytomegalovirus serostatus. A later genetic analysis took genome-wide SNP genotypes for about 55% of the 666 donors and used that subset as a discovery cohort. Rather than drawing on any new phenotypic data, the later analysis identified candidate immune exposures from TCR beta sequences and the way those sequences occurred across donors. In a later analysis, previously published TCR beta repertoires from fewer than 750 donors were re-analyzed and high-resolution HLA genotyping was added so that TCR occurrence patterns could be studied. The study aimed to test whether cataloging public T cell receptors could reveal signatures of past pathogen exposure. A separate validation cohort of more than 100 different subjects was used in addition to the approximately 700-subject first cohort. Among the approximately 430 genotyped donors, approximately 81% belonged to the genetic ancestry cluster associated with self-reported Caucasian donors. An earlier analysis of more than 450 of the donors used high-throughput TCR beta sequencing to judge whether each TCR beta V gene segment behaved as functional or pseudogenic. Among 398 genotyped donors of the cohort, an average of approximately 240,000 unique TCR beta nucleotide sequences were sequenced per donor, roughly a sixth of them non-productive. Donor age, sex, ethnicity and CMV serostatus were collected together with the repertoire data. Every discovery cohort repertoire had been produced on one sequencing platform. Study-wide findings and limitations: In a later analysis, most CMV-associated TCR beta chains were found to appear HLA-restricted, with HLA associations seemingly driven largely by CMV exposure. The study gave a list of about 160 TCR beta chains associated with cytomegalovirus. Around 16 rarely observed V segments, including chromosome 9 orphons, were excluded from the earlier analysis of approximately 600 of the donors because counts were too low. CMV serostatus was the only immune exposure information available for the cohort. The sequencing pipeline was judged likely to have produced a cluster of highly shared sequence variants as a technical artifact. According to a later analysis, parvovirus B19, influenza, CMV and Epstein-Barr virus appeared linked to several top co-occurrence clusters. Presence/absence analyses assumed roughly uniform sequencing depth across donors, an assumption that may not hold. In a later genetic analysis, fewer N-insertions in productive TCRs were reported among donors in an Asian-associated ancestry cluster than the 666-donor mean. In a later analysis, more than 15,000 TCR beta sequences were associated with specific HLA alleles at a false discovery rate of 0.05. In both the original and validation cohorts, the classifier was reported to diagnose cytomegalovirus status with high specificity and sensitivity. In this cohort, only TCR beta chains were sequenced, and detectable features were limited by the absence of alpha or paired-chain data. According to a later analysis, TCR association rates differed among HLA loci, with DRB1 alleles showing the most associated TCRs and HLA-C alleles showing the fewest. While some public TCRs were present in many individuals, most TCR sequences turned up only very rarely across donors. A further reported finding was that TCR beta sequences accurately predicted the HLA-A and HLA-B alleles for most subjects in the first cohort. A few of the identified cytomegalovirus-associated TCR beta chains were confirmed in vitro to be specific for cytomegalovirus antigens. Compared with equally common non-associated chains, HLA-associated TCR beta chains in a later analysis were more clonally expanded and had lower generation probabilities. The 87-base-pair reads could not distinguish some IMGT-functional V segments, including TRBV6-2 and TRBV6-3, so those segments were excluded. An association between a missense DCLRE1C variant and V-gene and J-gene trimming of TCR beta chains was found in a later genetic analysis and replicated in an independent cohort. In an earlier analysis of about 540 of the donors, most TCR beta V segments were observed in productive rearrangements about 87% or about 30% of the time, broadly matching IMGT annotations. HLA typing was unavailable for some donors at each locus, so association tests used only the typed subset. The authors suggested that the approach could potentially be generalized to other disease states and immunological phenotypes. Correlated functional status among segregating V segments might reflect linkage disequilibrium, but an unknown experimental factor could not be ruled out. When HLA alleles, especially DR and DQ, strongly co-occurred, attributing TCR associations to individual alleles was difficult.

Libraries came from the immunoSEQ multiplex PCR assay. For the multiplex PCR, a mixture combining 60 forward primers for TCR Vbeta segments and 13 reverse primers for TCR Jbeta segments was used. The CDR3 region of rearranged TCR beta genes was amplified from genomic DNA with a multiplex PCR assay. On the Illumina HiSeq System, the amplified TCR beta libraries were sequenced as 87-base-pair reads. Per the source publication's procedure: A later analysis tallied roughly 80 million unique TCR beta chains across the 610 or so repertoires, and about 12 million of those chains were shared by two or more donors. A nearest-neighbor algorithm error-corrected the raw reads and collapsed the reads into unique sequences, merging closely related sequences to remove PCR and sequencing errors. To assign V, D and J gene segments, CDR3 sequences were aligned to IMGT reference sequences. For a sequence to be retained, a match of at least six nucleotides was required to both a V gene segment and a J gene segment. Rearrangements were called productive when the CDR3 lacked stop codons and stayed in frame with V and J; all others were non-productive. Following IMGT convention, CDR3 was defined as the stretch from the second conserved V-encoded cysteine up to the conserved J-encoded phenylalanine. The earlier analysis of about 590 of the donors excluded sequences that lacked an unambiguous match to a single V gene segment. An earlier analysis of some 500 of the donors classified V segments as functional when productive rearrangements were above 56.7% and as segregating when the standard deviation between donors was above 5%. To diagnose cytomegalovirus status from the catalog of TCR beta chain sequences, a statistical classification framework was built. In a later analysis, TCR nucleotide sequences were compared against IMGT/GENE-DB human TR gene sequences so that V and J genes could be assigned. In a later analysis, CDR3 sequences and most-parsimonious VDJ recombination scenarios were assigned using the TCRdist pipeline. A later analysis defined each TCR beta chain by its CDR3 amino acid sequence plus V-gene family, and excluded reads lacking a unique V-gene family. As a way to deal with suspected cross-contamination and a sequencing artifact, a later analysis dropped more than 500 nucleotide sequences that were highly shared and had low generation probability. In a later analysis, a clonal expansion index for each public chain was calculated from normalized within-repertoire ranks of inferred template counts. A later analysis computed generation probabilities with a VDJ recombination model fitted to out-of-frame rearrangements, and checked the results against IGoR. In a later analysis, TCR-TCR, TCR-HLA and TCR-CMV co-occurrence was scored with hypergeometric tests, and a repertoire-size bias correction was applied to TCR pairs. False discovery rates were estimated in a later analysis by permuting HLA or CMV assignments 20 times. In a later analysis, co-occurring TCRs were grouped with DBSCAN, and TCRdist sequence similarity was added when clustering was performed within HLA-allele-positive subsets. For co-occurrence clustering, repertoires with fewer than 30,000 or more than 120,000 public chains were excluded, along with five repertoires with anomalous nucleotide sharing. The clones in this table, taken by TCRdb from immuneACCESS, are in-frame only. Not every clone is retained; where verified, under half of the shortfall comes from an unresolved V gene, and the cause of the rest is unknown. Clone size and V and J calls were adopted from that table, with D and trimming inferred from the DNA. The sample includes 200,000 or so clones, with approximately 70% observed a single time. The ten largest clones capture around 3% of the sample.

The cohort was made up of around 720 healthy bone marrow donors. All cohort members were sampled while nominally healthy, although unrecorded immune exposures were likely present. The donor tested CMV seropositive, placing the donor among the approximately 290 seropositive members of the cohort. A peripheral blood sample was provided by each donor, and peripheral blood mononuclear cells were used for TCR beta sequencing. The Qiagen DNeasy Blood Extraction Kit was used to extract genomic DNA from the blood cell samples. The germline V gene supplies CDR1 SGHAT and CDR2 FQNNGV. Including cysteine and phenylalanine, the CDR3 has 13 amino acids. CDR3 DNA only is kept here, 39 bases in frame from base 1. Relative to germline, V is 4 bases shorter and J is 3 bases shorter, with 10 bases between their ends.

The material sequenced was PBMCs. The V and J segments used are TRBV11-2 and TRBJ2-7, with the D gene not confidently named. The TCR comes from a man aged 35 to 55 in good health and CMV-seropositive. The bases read TGTGCCAGCAGCTCAACGTCACACTACGAGCAGTACTTC. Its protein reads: CASSSTSHYEQYF.